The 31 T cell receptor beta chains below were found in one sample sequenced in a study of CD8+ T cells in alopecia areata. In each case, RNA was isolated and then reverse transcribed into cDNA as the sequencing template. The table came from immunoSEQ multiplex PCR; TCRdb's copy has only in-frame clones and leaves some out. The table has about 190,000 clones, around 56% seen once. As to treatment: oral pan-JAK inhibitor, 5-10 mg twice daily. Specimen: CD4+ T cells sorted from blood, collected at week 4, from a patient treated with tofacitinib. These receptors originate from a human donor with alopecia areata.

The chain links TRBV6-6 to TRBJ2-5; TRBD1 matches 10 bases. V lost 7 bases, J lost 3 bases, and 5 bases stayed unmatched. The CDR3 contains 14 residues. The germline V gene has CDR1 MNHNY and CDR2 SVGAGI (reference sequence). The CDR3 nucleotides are TGTGCCAGCACCCACGGGACAGGGGAAGAGACCCAGTACTTC. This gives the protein CASTHGTGEETQYF.

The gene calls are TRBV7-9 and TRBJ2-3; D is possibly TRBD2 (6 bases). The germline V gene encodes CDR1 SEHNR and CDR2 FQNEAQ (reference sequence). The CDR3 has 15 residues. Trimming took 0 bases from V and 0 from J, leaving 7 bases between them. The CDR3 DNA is TGTGCCAGCAGCTTAGCAGGGACTAGCACAGATACGCAGTATTTT. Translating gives CASSLAGTSTDTQYF.

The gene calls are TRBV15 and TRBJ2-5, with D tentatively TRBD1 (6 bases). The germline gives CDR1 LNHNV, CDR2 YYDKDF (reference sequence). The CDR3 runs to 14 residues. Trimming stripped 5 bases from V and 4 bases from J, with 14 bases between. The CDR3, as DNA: TGTGCCACCAGCGGACAGCTTCGTCCAGAGACCCAGTACTTC. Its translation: CATSGQLRPETQYF. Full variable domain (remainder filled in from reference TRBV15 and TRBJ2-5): DAMVIQNPRYQVTQFGKPVTLSCSQTLNHNVMYWYQQKSSQAPKLLFHYYDKDFNNEADTPDNFQSRRPNTSFCFLDIRSPGLGDTAMYLCATSGQLRPETQYFGPGTRLLVL.

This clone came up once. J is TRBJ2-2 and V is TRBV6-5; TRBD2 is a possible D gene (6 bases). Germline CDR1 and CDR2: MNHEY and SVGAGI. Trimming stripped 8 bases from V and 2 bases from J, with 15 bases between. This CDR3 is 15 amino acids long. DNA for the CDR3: TGTGCCAGCGGTACAGTAGCGGCAAACACCGGGGAGCTGTTTTTT. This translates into CASGTVAANTGELFF.

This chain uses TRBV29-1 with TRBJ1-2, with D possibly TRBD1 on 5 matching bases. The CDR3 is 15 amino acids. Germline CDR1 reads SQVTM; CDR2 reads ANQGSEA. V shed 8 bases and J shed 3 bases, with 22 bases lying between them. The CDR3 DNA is TGCAGCTCTACCGCACGGGGGGGTCGTGACTATGGCTACACCTTC. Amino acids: CSSTARGGRDYGYTF.

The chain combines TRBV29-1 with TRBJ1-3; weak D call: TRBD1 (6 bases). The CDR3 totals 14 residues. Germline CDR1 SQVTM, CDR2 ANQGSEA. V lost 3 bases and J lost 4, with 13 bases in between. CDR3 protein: CSVDDSGAGNTIYF. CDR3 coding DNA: TGCAGCGTTGATGACTCAGGGGCCGGAAACACCATATATTTT. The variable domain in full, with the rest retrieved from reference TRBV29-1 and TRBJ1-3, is SAVISQKPSRDICQRGTSLTIQCQVDSQVTMMFWYRQQPGQSLTLIATANQGSEATYESGFVIDKFPISRPNLTFSTLTVSNMSPEDSSIYLCSVDDSGAGNTIYFGEGSWLTVV.

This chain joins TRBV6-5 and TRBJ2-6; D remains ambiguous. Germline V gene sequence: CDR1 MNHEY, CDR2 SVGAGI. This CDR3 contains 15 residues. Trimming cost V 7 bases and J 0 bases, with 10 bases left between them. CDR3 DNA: TGTGCCAGCATGTCTGTTCCCTCTGGGGCCAACGTCCTGACTTTC. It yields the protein CASMSVPSGANVLTF.

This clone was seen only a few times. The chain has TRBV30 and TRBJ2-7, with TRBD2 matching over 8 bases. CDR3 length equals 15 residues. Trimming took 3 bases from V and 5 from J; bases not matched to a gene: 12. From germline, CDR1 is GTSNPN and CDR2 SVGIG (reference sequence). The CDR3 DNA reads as TGTGCCTGGAGGGACCCCGGGAGGGCGATACACGAGCAGTACTTC. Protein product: CAWRDPGRAIHEQYF.

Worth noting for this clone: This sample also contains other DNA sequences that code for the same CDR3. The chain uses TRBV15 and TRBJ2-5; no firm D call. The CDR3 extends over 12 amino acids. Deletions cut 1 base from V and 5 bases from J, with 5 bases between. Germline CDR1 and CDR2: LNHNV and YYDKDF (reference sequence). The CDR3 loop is CATSRGGETQYF. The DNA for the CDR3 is TGTGCCACCAGCAGAGGTGGGGAGACCCAGTACTTC.

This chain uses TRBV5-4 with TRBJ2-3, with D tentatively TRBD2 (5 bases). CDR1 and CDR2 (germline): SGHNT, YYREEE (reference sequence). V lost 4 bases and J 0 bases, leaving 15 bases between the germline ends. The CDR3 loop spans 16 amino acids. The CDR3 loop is CASSRGVSESTDTQYF. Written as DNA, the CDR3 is TGTGCCAGCAGCCGCGGTGTTAGCGAGAGCACAGATACGCAGTATTTT.

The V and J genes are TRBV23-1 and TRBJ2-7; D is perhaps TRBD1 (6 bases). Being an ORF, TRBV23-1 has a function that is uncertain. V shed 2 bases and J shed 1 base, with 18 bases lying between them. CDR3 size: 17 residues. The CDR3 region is CASSQTGSGQPSYEQYF. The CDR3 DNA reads TGCGCCAGCAGTCAAACAGGATCGGGACAACCTTCCTACGAGCAGTACTTC.

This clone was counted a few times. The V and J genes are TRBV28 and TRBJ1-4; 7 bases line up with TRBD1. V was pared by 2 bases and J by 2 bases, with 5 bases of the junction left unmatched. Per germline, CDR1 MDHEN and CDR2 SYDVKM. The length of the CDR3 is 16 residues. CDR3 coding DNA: TGTGCCAGCAGTTTACACCAACAGGGGACTAATGAAAAACTGTTTTTT. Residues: CASSLHQQGTNEKLFF. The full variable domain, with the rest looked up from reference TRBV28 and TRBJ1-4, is DVKVTQSSRYLVKRTGEKVFLECVQDMDHENMFWYRQDPGLGLRLIYFSYDVKMKEKGDIPEGYSVSREKKERFSLILESASTNQTSMYLCASSLHQQGTNEKLFFGSGTQLSVL.

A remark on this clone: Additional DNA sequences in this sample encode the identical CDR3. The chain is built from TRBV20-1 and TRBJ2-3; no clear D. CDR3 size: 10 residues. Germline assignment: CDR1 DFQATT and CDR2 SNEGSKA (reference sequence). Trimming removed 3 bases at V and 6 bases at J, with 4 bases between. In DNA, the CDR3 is TGCAGTGCTAGGGTTGATACGCAGTATTTT. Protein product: CSARVDTQYF.

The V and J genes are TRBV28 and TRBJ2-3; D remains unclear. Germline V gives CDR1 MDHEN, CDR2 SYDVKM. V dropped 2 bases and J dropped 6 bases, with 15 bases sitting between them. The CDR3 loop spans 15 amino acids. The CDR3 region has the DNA TGTGCCAGCAGTTTAAGTGTGAGAGGTCGGGATACGCAGTATTTT. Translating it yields CASSLSVRGRDTQYF.

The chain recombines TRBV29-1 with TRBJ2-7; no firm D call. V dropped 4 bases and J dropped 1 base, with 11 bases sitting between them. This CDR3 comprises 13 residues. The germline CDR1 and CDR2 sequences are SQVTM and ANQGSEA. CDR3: CSVAPTVSYEQYF. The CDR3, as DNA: TGCAGCGTTGCCCCGACTGTATCCTACGAGCAGTACTTC.

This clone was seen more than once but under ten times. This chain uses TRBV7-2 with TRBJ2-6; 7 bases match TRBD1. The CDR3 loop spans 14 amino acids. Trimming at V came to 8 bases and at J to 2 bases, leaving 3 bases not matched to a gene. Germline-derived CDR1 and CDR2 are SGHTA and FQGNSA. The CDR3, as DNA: TGTGCCAGCGAGGGGGCCCCTGGGGCCAACGTCCTGACTTTC. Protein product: CASEGAPGANVLTF.

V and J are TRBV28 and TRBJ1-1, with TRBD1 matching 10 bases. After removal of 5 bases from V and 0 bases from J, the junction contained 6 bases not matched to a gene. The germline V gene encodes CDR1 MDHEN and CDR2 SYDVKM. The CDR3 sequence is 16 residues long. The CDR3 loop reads CASSLPGTGVNTEAFF. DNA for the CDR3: TGTGCCAGCAGTCTACCCGGGACAGGGGTGAACACTGAAGCTTTCTTT.

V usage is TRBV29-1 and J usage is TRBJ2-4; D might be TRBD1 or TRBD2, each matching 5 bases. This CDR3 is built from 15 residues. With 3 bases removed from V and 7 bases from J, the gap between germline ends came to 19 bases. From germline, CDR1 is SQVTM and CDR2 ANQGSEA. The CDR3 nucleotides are TGCAGCGTTGAGGGGCGGGCCGGGAATGGGAACATTCAGTACTTC. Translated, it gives CSVEGRAGNGNIQYF. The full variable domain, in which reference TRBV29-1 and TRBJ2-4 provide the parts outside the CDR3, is SAVISQKPSRDICQRGTSLTIQCQVDSQVTMMFWYRQQPGQSLTLIATANQGSEATYESGFVIDKFPISRPNLTFSTLTVSNMSPEDSSIYLCSVEGRAGNGNIQYFGAGTRLSVL.

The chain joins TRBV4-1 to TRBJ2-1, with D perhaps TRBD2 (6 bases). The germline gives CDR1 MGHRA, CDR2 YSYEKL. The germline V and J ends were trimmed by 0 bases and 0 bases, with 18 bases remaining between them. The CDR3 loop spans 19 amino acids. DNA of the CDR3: TGCGCCAGCAGCCAAGAAGGGGCGGGATTTTTTGGCTCCTACAATGAGCAGTTCTTC. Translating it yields CASSQEGAGFFGSYNEQFF.

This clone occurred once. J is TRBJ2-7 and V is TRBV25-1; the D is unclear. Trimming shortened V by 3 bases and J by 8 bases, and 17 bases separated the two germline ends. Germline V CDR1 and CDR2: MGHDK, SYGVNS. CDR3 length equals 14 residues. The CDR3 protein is CASSDPRMKAKQYF. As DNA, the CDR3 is TGTGCCAGCAGTGACCCCCGGATGAAGGCCAAGCAGTACTTC.

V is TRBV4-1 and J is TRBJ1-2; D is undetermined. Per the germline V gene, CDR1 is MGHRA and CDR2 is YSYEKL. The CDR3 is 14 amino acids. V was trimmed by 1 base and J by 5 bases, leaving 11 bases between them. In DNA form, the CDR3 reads TGCGCCAGCAGCCAAGGTTCAAGATTGTATGGCTACACCTTC. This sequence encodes CASSQGSRLYGYTF.

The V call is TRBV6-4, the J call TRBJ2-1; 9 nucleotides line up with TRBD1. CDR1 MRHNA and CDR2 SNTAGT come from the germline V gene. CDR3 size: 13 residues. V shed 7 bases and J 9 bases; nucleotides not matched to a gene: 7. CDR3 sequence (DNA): TGTGCCAGCACTGGGACAGGGAGTTCTGAGCAGTTCTTC. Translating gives CASTGTGSSEQFF.

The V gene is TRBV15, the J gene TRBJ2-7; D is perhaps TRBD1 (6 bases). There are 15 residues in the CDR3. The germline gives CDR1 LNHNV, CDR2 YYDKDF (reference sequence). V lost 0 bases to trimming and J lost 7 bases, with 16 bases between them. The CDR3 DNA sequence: TGTGCCACCAGCAGAGATCGCCAGGGGACGGGAGAGCAGTACTTC. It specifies CATSRDRQGTGEQYF.

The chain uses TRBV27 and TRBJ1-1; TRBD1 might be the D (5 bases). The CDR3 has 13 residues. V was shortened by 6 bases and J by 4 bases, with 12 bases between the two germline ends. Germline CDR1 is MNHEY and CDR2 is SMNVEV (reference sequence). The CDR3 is CASRQGMGTEAFF. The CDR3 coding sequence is TGTGCCAGCAGGCAGGGTATGGGCACTGAAGCTTTCTTT.

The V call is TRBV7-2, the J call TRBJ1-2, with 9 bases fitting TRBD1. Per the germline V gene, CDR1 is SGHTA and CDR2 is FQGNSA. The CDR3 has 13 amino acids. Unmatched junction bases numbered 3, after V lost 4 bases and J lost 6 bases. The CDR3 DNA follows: TGTGCCAGCAGCTCGACAGGGGGGGATGGCTACACCTTC. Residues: CASSSTGGDGYTF.

CDR3 sequence (DNA): TGTGCCAGCAGCTTAGGAGGGGGGGAAGTGGAGACCCAGTACTTC. Translating it yields CASSLGGGEVETQYF. The gene calls are TRBV7-2 and TRBJ2-5, with a tentative D call TRBD2 (7 bases). The CDR3 is 15 amino acids. V lost 1 base to trimming and J lost 5 bases, with 14 bases between them. Per the germline V gene, CDR1 is SGHTA and CDR2 is FQGNSA.

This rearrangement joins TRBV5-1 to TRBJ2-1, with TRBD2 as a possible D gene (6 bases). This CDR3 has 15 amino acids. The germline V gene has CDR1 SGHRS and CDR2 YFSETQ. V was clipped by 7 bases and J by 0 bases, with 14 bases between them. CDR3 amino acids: CASWAGGSSYNEQFF. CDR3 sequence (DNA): TGCGCCAGCTGGGCCGGAGGGAGCTCCTACAATGAGCAGTTCTTC.

DNA of the CDR3: TGTGCCAGCAGCCCCAGCGGACAGGGAGAGACCCAGTACTTC. Amino acid sequence: CASSPSGQGETQYF. The chain recombines TRBV11-2 with TRBJ2-5, with 8 bases matching TRBD1. Trimming took 5 bases from V and 4 from J; bases not matched to a gene: 6. Germline V gene sequence: CDR1 SGHAT, CDR2 FQNNGV. The CDR3 loop spans 14 amino acids.

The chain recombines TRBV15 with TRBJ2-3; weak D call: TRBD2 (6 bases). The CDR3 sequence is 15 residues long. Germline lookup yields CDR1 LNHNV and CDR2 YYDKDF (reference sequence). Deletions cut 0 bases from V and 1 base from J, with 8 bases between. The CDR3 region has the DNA TGTGCCACCAGCAGAGAGGCTAGCGGCACAGATACGCAGTATTTT. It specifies CATSREASGTDTQYF.

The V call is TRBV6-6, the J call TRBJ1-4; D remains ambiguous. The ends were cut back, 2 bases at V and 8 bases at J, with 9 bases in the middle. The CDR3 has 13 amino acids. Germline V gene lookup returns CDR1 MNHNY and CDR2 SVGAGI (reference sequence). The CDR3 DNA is TGTGCCAGCAGTTACAGGGTAGGGGAAAAACTGTTTTTT. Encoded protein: CASSYRVGEKLFF.

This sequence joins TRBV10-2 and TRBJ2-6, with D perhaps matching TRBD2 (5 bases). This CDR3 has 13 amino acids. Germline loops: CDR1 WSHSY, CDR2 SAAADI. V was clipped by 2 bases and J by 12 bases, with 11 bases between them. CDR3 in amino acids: CASSEARGGVLTF. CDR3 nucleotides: TGCGCCAGCAGTGAGGCGAGAGGAGGCGTCCTGACTTTC.